This T cell receptor (beta chain) was captured by sequencing in a study of blood T cell repertoires in COVID-19. Across the whole study: COVID-19 samples collected from the United States, Italy and Spain covered acute and convalescent phases.

Clones were sequenced by immunoSEQ multiplex PCR, and TCRdb holds only the in-frame ones, with some missing. The sample lists about 170,000 clones; around 87% were seen once. Germline V CDR1 and CDR2: MDHEN, SYDVKM. There are 13 residues in the CDR3. V lost 5 bases and J 5 bases, leaving 10 bases between the germline ends. Sample: peripheral blood. This TCR derives from a woman of 80 years or more with COVID-19, enrolled during active disease. This rearrangement joins TRBV28 to TRBJ1-5; no firm D call. CDR3 sequence: CASSPRGHQPQHF. CDR3 nucleotides: TGTGCCAGCAGTCCCAGAGGTCATCAGCCCCAGCATTTT.